Reported below is one T cell receptor beta chain. The data belong to a study of shared clonotypes between healthy human individuals. Measured with immunoSEQ multiplex PCR; TCRdb has only the in-frame clones, and not every one. The table has about 2 million clones, 85% to 95% seen once. The germline V and J ends were trimmed by 6 bases and 7 bases, with 7 bases remaining between them. There are 11 residues in the CDR3. CDR1 ENHRY and CDR2 SYGVKD come from the germline V gene. Naive CD8 cells, CD45RO-negative and positively selected for CCR7, excluded terminally differentiated effector memory CD45RA+ cells.

Sequencing was performed on naive CD8+ T cells sorted from blood. The chain uses TRBV10-3 and TRBJ2-1; no reliable D call. This receptor was taken from a man aged 18 to 30 in good health. CDR3 region: CAIRNKNEQFF. The CDR3 DNA is TGTGCCATCAGGAATAAGAATGAGCAGTTCTTC.